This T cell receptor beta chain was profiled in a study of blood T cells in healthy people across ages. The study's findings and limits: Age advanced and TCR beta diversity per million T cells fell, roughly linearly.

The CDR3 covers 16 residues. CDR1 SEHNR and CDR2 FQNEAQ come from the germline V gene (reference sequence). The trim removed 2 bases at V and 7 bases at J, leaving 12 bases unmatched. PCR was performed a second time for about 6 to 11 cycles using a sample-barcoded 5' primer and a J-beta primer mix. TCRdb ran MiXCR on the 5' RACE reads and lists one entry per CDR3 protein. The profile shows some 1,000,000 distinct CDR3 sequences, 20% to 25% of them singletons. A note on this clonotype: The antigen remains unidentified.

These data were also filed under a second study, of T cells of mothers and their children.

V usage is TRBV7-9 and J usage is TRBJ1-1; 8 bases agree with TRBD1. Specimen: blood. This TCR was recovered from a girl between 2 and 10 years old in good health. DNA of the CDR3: TGTGCCAGCAGCTTAAAATTCGTCAGGGGGCGAATTGAAGCTTTCTTT. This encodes CASSLKFVRGRIEAFF. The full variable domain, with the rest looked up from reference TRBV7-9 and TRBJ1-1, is DTGVSQNPRHKITKRGQNVTFRCDPISEHNRLYWYRQTLGQGPEFLTYFQNEAQLEKSRLLSDRFSAERPKGSFSTLEIQRTEQGDSAMYLCASSLKFVRGRIEAFFGQGTRLTVV.